The 5 T cell receptor beta chains in this list originate from one sample, sequenced in a study of blood T cells in healthy people across ages. Then a second PCR, running roughly 6 to 12 cycles, was carried out with a sample-barcoded 5' primer and a J-beta primer mix. One entry per CDR3 protein results from TCRdb running MiXCR on the 5' RACE reads. The repertoire holds about 760,000 distinct CDR3 sequences, with more than 50% as singletons. Sequencing was carried out using blood. The receptors were sampled from a man between 35 and 55 years old in good health.

The V call is TRBV20-1, the J call TRBJ2-7; no clear D. The germline V gene has CDR1 DFQATT and CDR2 SNEGSKA (reference sequence). V was pared by 7 bases and J by 0 bases, with 13 bases between. The CDR3 extends over 13 amino acids. Here the CDR3 reads CSDRKESSYEQYF. CDR3 sequence (DNA): TGCAGTGACCGTAAAGAGAGCTCCTACGAGCAGTACTTC.

The chain employs TRBV4-1 and TRBJ2-1; TRBD2 aligns across 8 bases. Germline values: CDR1 MGHRA, CDR2 YSYEKL. The trim removed 4 bases at V and 9 bases at J, leaving 14 bases unmatched. The CDR3 extends over 16 amino acids. For the CDR3, the DNA is TGCGCCAGCAGCCTTTCCTCTGAGCGGGAGATTCGTGAGCAGTTCTTC. Its protein product is CASSLSSEREIREQFF.

V and J are TRBV4-3 and TRBJ2-3; TRBD2 matches 14 bases. J was trimmed by 5 bases and V by 5 bases; bases with no gene match: 12. Per germline, CDR1 LGHNA and CDR2 YSLEER. There are 18 residues in the CDR3. The CDR3 sequence: CASSARLAGGSSQDTQYF. The CDR3 DNA follows: TGCGCCAGCAGCGCCCGACTAGCGGGAGGGTCCTCGCAAGATACGCAGTATTTT.

The chain couples TRBV7-9 to TRBJ2-5; D remains ambiguous. Germline V lookup: CDR1 SEHNR, CDR2 FQNEAQ (reference sequence). The ends were cut back, 5 bases at V and 2 bases at J, with 9 bases in the middle. CDR3 length: 13 amino acids. The CDR3 spells CASSLQQQETQYF. CDR3 DNA sequence: TGTGCCAGCAGCCTACAACAGCAAGAGACCCAGTACTTC.

This clonotype occurred a few times. This chain joins TRBV12-3 or TRBV12-4 and TRBJ1-2; the D is unclear. The germline V and J ends were trimmed by 7 bases and 0 bases, with 15 bases remaining between them. The CDR3 sequence is 15 residues long. The CDR3 coding sequence is TGTGCCAGCACCTCACTGGAGGAGGCTAACTATGGCTACACCTTC. Translated: CASTSLEEANYGYTF.